This T cell receptor (beta chain) stems from a study of blood T cell repertoires in COVID-19. Whole-study context: Sites in the United States, Italy and Spain provided acute and convalescent COVID-19 samples. The analysed material was cDNA or gDNA that came from T cells, B-cell-depleted T cells, or PBMCs.

The V and J ends lost 3 bases and 8 bases, in that order; junction bases with no gene match: 6. The CDR3 contains 14 residues. Per the germline V gene, CDR1 is DFQATT and CDR2 is SNEGSKA (reference sequence). Per the authors' pipeline: For nucleated cells, counts were estimated from reference gene primer amplification. The data were produced by immunoSEQ multiplex PCR, yet TCRdb's version contains in-frame clones alone and is incomplete. V and J calls and clone size are as listed in that table; D and trimming were resolved from the DNA. The table shows approximately 240,000 clones, with approximately 91% occurring only once.

The chain uses TRBV20-1 and TRBJ1-4; TRBD1 agrees at 10 bases. Sequenced material: peripheral blood. The sequence was obtained from a woman aged 40 to 50 who had recovered from COVID-19. Written as DNA, the CDR3 is TGCAGTGCTAGTTCCGGGACAGGGGTAGAAAAACTGTTTTTT. Its protein product is CSASSGTGVEKLFF.